A single sample gave rise to the 30 T cell receptor beta chains below, sequenced in a study of OX40 agonist ivuxolimab in advanced cancers. Library method: the immunoSEQ multiplex PCR assay. What TCRdb holds here is the immuneACCESS table cut down to in-frame rearrangements. Part of the clones is not present; checked against another copy, under half of the missing clones reflect an unresolved V gene, and the others are unexplained. Present in this sample are around 72,000 clones, around 90% of which were seen just once. The top ten clones comprise 2.5% to 3% of the sample. The sample consisted of CD4+ or CD8+ T cells sorted from blood, taken in a trial of the OX40 agonist ivuxolimab. The source of these receptors is an adult with an advanced solid tumor such as melanoma, head and neck, liver or kidney cancer.

V and J are TRBV30 and TRBJ2-1; weak D call: TRBD2 (5 bases). The CDR3 sequence is 11 residues long. The V gene lost 0 bases and the J gene lost 9 bases, with 6 bases spanning the gap. The germline V gene has CDR1 GTSNPN and CDR2 SVGIG (reference sequence). The CDR3 here is CAWSVAAEQFF. The DNA for the CDR3 is TGTGCCTGGAGTGTAGCGGCTGAGCAGTTCTTC.

The chain uses TRBV28 and TRBJ1-6, with 9 bases identical to TRBD1. V lost 8 bases and J lost 10; bases outside the gene matches: 9. Germline CDR1 is MDHEN and CDR2 is SYDVKM. The CDR3 runs to 14 residues. The CDR3 is CASVEGQGNSPLHF. CDR3 nucleotide sequence: TGTGCCAGCGTAGAGGGACAGGGAAACTCACCCCTCCACTTT.

This sequence joins TRBV7-8 and TRBJ2-1, with 7 positions matching TRBD1. The J segment lost 5 bases and the V segment lost 3 bases, leaving 7 bases of the junction unmatched. Looked up from germline, CDR1 is SGHVS and CDR2 is FQNEAQ. This CDR3 contains 15 residues. The CDR3 bases are TGTGCCAGCAGCTTTCGAGGGGGCGCCAACAATGAGCAGTTCTTC. Protein: CASSFRGGANNEQFF.

The chain recombines TRBV29-1 with TRBJ2-1; possibly TRBD1 or TRBD2 for D (5 bases each). Between the trimmed V and J ends, which lost 8 bases and 6 bases, there was a span of 35 bases. The germline CDR1 and CDR2 sequences are SQVTM and ANQGSEA. This CDR3 spans 19 amino acids. Here the CDR3 reads CSNEGYRWVVLVRCNEQFF. CDR3 DNA sequence: TGCAGCAACGAGGGGTACAGGTGGGTCGTACTAGTTAGGTGCAATGAGCAGTTCTTC.

The chain has TRBV5-1 and TRBJ2-3; TRBD2 aligns across 9 bases. This CDR3 spans 15 amino acids. Germline CDR1 is SGHRS and CDR2 is YFSETQ. The V and J ends lost 2 bases and 6 bases, in that order; junction bases with no gene match: 7. The CDR3 coding sequence is TGCGCCAGCAGCTTCGGTAGCGGGGGTGTTGATACGCAGTATTTT. Its translation: CASSFGSGGVDTQYF. Using reference TRBV5-1 and TRBJ2-3 for the parts outside the CDR3, the full variable domain is KAGVTQTPRYLIKTRGQQVTLSCSPISGHRSVSWYQQTPGQGLQFLFEYFSETQRNKGNFPGRFSGRQFSNSRSEMNVSTLELGDSALYLCASSFGSGGVDTQYFGPGTRLTVL.

The rearrangement uses TRBV2 and TRBJ2-7; D tentatively reads TRBD1 or TRBD2 (5 bases each). This CDR3 contains 12 residues. V was trimmed by 3 bases and J by 4 bases, leaving 7 bases between them. In germline, CDR1 is SNHLY, CDR2 FYNNEI. The CDR3 reads CASSDGGYEQYF. The DNA of the CDR3 is TGTGCCAGCAGTGATGGGGGATACGAGCAGTACTTC.

The chain links TRBV29-1 to TRBJ2-2; no reliable D call. Germline V gene data show CDR1 as SQVTM and CDR2 as ANQGSEA. Trimming cost V 4 bases and J 1 base, with 10 bases left between them. This CDR3 region has 14 residues. CDR3 nucleotides: TGCAGCGTTGGCGGCATTCTGAACACCGGGGAGCTGTTTTTT. Translated: CSVGGILNTGELFF.

The chain couples TRBV7-3 to TRBJ2-5, with 12 bases lining up with TRBD2. The germline V gene has CDR1 SGHTA and CDR2 FQGTGA. This CDR3 region has 15 residues. Germline trimming cut 2 bases from V and 5 bases from J; bases unmatched to any gene: 3. CDR3 nucleotides: TGTGCCAGCAGCTTAGGGACTAGCGGGTGGGAGACCCAGTACTTC. Translation: CASSLGTSGWETQYF.

The V call is TRBV6-6, the J call TRBJ1-1; no firm D call. This CDR3 has 12 amino acids. V lost 8 bases, J lost 6 bases, and 13 bases lay in between. CDR1 and CDR2 (germline): MNHNY, SVGAGI (reference sequence). The DNA of the CDR3 is TGTGCCAGCGCTGTTGCCGGGGCTGAAGCTTTCTTT. Translating gives CASAVAGAEAFF.

The chain has TRBV7-8 and TRBJ1-2; maybe TRBD1 (5 bases). CDR1 and CDR2 from the germline V gene are SGHVS and FQNEAQ. The CDR3 covers 13 residues. Trimming took 4 bases from V and 2 from J, leaving 8 bases between them. The CDR3 here is CASSSNRNYGYTF. Written as DNA, the CDR3 is TGTGCCAGCAGCTCGAACAGGAACTATGGCTACACCTTC.

This clone was found once. The genes are TRBV7-8 and TRBJ1-4; no definite D call. CDR1 and CDR2 (germline): SGHVS, FQNEAQ. This CDR3 has 17 residues. The germline V and J ends were trimmed by 3 bases and 0 bases, with 14 bases remaining between them. In DNA form, the CDR3 reads TGTGCCAGCAGCTTCCTGGTGGGCGGGTCAACTAATGAAAAACTGTTTTTT. This codes for CASSFLVGGSTNEKLFF.

This clone was picked up one time. V gene TRBV28 combines with J gene TRBJ2-7; 13 bases agree with TRBD2. CDR1 MDHEN and CDR2 SYDVKM come from the germline V gene. The CDR3 is made up of 18 amino acids. After removal of 2 bases from V and 2 bases from J, the junction contained 9 bases not matched to a gene. The CDR3 region is CASSLTLGTSGATYEQYF. CDR3 nucleotide sequence: TGTGCCAGCAGTTTAACACTTGGGACTAGCGGGGCCACCTACGAGCAGTACTTC.

The chain carries TRBV28 and TRBJ1-2; D perhaps matches TRBD1 (5 bases). Germline V gene data show CDR1 as MDHEN and CDR2 as SYDVKM. V dropped 6 bases and J dropped 4 bases, with 9 bases sitting between them. This CDR3 is 12 amino acids long. The CDR3 DNA is TGTGCCAGCAGCCCGGACATCTATGGCTACACCTTC. Translated, it gives CASSPDIYGYTF.

This clone showed up just once. V usage is TRBV29-1 and J usage is TRBJ1-1; D gene ambiguous. The V gene's germline CDR1 is SQVTM and CDR2 ANQGSEA. The CDR3 covers 13 residues. Trimming left V 7 bases short and J 0 bases short, with 12 bases between. This chain's CDR3 is CSAGETLNTEAFF. In DNA, the CDR3 is TGCAGCGCCGGAGAGACCCTGAACACTGAAGCTTTCTTT.

The chain couples TRBV6-1 to TRBJ2-5; 8 bases line up with TRBD1. The CDR3 has 17 amino acids. The V and J ends lost 2 bases and 5 bases, in that order; junction bases with no gene match: 13. Germline CDR1 MNHNS, CDR2 SASEGT. The CDR3 loop is CASSERQGSIARETQYF. Written as DNA, the CDR3 is TGTGCCAGCAGTGAAAGACAGGGGTCCATAGCTCGGGAGACCCAGTACTTC.

The rearrangement links TRBV7-8 to TRBJ1-3; TRBD1 is a possible D gene (6 bases). Germline V gene sequence: CDR1 SGHVS, CDR2 FQNEAQ. This CDR3 has 16 residues. The germline V and J ends were trimmed by 5 bases and 0 bases, with 14 bases remaining between them. CDR3 bases: TGTGCCAGCAGCGCCTACAGGGTTCCCTCTGGAAACACCATATATTTT. Protein product: CASSAYRVPSGNTIYF.

Comments on this clone: The junction differs from germline at one of its ends, possibly a read error. V usage is TRBV6-4 and J usage is TRBJ1-6; weak D call: TRBD1 (6 bases). CDR1 MRHNA and CDR2 SNTAGT come from the germline V gene. The CDR3 is 14 amino acids. This CDR3 reads CACSRDQGLSPLHF. In DNA form, the CDR3 reads TGTGCCTGCAGTCGTGACCAGGGGTTGTCACCCCTCCACTTT.

V usage is TRBV7-3 and J usage is TRBJ2-7; D is undetermined. Trimming pared 0 bases from V and 3 bases from J, leaving 9 bases between. Per the germline V gene, CDR1 is SGHTA and CDR2 is FQGTGA. The CDR3 has 14 amino acids. CDR3 region: CASSLTYGNYEQYF. The CDR3 region has the DNA TGTGCCAGCAGCTTAACGTATGGAAACTACGAGCAGTACTTC.

CDR3: CASSDRSMNTEAFF. The CDR3 DNA reads TGTGCCAGCAGTGACAGATCCATGAACACTGAAGCTTTCTTT. V is TRBV6-1 and J is TRBJ1-1; D is ambiguous. V lost 3 bases and J 0 bases, leaving 8 bases between the germline ends. The CDR3 runs 14 residues. CDR1 and CDR2 from the germline V gene are MNHNS and SASEGT.

This clone was picked up a small number of times. The V call is TRBV27, the J call TRBJ1-6, with 9 nucleotides matching TRBD1. The V segment lost 8 bases and the J segment 9 bases; nucleotides outside the gene matches: 11. Per the germline V gene, CDR1 is MNHEY and CDR2 is SMNVEV (reference sequence). This CDR3 is 15 amino acids long. The DNA of the CDR3 is TGTGCCAGCTCGGACCCGGGACAGGGTCGTTCACCCCTCCACTTT. Protein: CASSDPGQGRSPLHF.

As regards this clone: Mismatch with germline at one junction end may stem from a read error. The genes are TRBV6-1 and TRBJ2-3; 8 positions agree with TRBD2. Germline V lookup: CDR1 MNHNS, CDR2 SASEGT. There are 15 residues in the CDR3. The CDR3 DNA follows: TGTGCCAGCAGCGAAGGACTAGCCAGCACAGATACGCAGTATTTT. This gives the protein CASSEGLASTDTQYF.

J is TRBJ2-1 and V is TRBV5-1; maybe TRBD1 (6 bases). This CDR3 is built from 13 residues. Deletions cut 5 bases from V and 9 bases from J, with 15 bases between. CDR1 SGHRS and CDR2 YFSETQ come from the germline V gene. The CDR3 here is CASSLQGNREQFF. Written as DNA, the CDR3 is TGCGCCAGCAGTCTGCAGGGGAACCGTGAGCAGTTCTTC.

This rearrangement joins TRBV5-8 to TRBJ1-1, with 9 bases lining up with TRBD1. The ends lost 4 bases at V and 5 bases at J; junction bases unmatched: 9. The germline V gene encodes CDR1 SGHTS and CDR2 YDEGEE. This CDR3 has 15 residues. CDR3 bases: TGTGCCAGCAGCGAAACGGGACAGGGCGGGACTGAAGCTTTCTTT. Translating gives CASSETGQGGTEAFF. The whole variable domain, remainder taken from reference TRBV5-8 and TRBJ1-1, is EAGVTQSPTHLIKTRGQQATLRCSPISGHTSVYWYQQALGLGLQFLLWYDEGEERNRGNFPPRFSGRQFPNYSSELNVNALELEDSALYLCASSETGQGGTEAFFGQGTRLTVV.

This rearrangement joins TRBV28 to TRBJ2-7; D could derive from TRBD1 or TRBD2 (5 bases each). Trimming stripped 4 bases from V and 1 base from J, with 14 bases between. CDR1 MDHEN and CDR2 SYDVKM come from the germline V gene. The CDR3 totals 15 residues. The CDR3 protein is CASSSPKGPSYEQYF. As DNA, the CDR3 is TGTGCCAGCAGTTCACCTAAGGGACCTTCCTACGAGCAGTACTTC.

CDR3: CASSRVGGPNSHTQYF. The CDR3, as DNA: TGCGCCAGCAGCCGAGTAGGGGGACCCAACTCTCATACGCAGTATTTT. The V and J genes are TRBV5-1 and TRBJ2-3; the D gene is possibly TRBD1 (6 bases). The CDR3 has 16 residues. V was pared by 4 bases and J by 7 bases, with 22 bases between. Germline CDR1 and CDR2: SGHRS and YFSETQ.

The chain combines TRBV28 with TRBJ2-4; possible D gene TRBD2, 5 bases. This CDR3 is built from 16 residues. Germline assignment: CDR1 MDHEN and CDR2 SYDVKM. The ends were cut back, 7 bases at V and 2 bases at J, with 18 bases in the middle. CDR3: CASTKTRGFSKNIQYF. For the CDR3, the DNA is TGTGCCAGCACCAAGACCCGGGGTTTTTCCAAAAACATTCAGTACTTC.

In DNA form, the CDR3 reads TGTGCCAGCAGCTCGACAGGGGTGTCCTACAATGAGCAGTTCTTC. This encodes CASSSTGVSYNEQFF. The J gene is TRBJ2-1, the V gene TRBV5-6, with 8 bases that match TRBD1. CDR1 and CDR2 (germline): SGHDT, YYEEEE. The V gene end was trimmed by 3 bases and the J gene end by 1 base; junction bases not matched to a gene: 3. This CDR3 contains 15 residues. Supplemented by reference TRBV5-6 and TRBJ2-1, the full variable domain reads DAGVTQSPTHLIKTRGQQVTLRCSPKSGHDTVSWYQQALGQGPQFIFQYYEEEERQRGNFPDRFSGHQFPNYSSELNVNALLLGDSALYLCASSSTGVSYNEQFFGPGTRLTVL.

The chain is built from TRBV5-1 and TRBJ1-4; 8 bases fit TRBD1. Trimming cost V 3 bases and J 8 bases; bases outside gene matches: 6. The CDR3 is 14 residues long. The V gene's germline CDR1 is SGHRS and CDR2 YFSETQ. The CDR3 spells CASSSTGDSEKLFF. The CDR3 region has the DNA TGCGCCAGCAGCTCGACAGGGGATAGCGAAAAACTGTTTTTT.

The chain carries TRBV27 and TRBJ2-6; D is ambiguous. CDR1 is MNHEY, CDR2 SMNVEV, per germline (reference sequence). Trimming took off 1 base at V and 8 bases at J, with 9 bases between the two ends. This CDR3 spans 14 amino acids. In nucleotides, the CDR3 is TGTGCCAGCAGTTTATTCACATCGTCCAACGTCCTGACTTTC. It encodes CASSLFTSSNVLTF.

The chain carries TRBV6-6 and TRBJ2-5, with D perhaps matching TRBD1 or TRBD2 (5 bases each). V was trimmed by 2 bases and J by 4 bases, leaving 11 bases between them. The CDR3 is 14 amino acids. Germline lookup yields CDR1 MNHNY and CDR2 SVGAGI (reference sequence). The chain's CDR3 is CASSYRDGVETQYF. The CDR3 coding sequence is TGTGCCAGCAGTTACAGGGACGGCGTAGAGACCCAGTACTTC.